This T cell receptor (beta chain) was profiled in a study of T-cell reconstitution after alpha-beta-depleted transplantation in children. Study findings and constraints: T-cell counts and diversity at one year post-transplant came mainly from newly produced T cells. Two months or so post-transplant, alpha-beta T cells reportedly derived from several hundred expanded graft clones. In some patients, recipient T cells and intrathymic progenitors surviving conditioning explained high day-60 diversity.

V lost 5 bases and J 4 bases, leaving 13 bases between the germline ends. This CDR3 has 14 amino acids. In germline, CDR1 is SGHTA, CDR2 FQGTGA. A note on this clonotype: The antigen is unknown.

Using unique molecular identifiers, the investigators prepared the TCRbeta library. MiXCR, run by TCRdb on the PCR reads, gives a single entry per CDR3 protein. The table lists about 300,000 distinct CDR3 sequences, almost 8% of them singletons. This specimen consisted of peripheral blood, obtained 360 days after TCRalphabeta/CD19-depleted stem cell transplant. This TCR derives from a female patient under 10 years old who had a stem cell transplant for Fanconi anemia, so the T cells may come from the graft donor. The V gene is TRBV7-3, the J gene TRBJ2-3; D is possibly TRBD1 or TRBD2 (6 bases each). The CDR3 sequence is CASSKGGGADTQYF. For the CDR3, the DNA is TGTGCCAGCAGCAAGGGGGGCGGAGCAGATACGCAGTATTTT.